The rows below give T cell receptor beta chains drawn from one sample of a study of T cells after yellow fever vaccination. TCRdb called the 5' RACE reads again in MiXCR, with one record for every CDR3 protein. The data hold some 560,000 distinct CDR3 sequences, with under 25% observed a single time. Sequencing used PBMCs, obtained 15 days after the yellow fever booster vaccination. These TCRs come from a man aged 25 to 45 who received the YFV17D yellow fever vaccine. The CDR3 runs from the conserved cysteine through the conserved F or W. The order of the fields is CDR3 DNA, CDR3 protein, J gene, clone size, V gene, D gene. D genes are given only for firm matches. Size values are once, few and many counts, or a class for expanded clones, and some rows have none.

TGTGCCAGCAGCCAAGGAGCCCTGACGGATATGATAGGAAAACTGTTTTTT | CASSQGALTDMIGKLFF | TRBJ1-4 | few | TRBV4-2 | -
TGTGCCAGCAGCCAAGGCCGGGAGGGCATTCAGTACTTC | CASSQGREGIQYF | TRBJ2-4 | - | TRBV3-1 | TRBD2
TGTGCCAGCACAGACAGGTCCAGCCAGTTCTTC | CASTDRSSQFF | TRBJ2-1 | - | TRBV6-2/TRBV6-3 | -
TGTGCCAGCTCACCACCAACAGGGCGGGAGACCCAGTACTTC | CASSPPTGRETQYF | TRBJ2-5 | - | TRBV18 | -
TGTGCCAGCTCGGGAGCGGGAATTTCCTACGAGCAGTACTTC | CASSGAGISYEQYF | TRBJ2-7 | - | TRBV6-2/TRBV6-3 | TRBD2
TGTGCCACCAGCGGACAGGTCGGAGATACGCAGTATTTT | CATSGQVGDTQYF | TRBJ2-3 | - | TRBV15 | TRBD1
TGTGCCAGCAGCCAGGACGGGAATACGCAGTATTTT | CASSQDGNTQYF | TRBJ2-3 | - | TRBV11-2 | -
TGTGCCAGCAGTTATGTGGGCACGTCCTACGAGCAGTACTTC | CASSYVGTSYEQYF | TRBJ2-7 | - | TRBV6-5 | -
TGCGCCAGCAGTGCCCCGAGCTCAACTCTCGAAGCTTTCTTT | CASSAPSSTLEAFF | TRBJ1-1 | - | TRBV10-2 | -
TGCAGTCCCCGAAGGGCGTTTACCTACGAGCAGTACTTC | CSPRRAFTYEQYF | TRBJ2-7 | few | TRBV20-1 | -
TGTGCCAGCAGCCCCATGGGGGGGCCCACAGATACGCAGTATTTT | CASSPMGGPTDTQYF | TRBJ2-3 | many | TRBV7-2 | -
TGTGCCAGCACAAGACTAGCGGACTACAATGAGCAGTTCTTC | CASTRLADYNEQFF | TRBJ2-1 | - | TRBV12-3/TRBV12-4 | TRBD2
TGTGCCAGCAGCAAATCCAGGACAGGGGGAATCCCCTACGAGCAGTACTTC | CASSKSRTGGIPYEQYF | TRBJ2-7 | few | TRBV21-1 | -
TGTGCCAGCAGTTTATCCGAGACCCACGTGCAGTACTTC | CASSLSETHVQYF | TRBJ2-7 | few | TRBV12-3/TRBV12-4 | -
TGTGCCACCGGAGGTTTATCGGGCGAGCAGTACTTC | CATGGLSGEQYF | TRBJ2-7 | few | TRBV15 | -
TGTGCCAGCAGGATGGGACAGGGGTCACGGAGGGAGCAGTTCTTC | CASRMGQGSRREQFF | TRBJ2-1 | - | TRBV6-1 | TRBD1
TGTGCCAGCAGTCTGGGCGGGGCTACCTACGAGCAGTACTTC | CASSLGGATYEQYF | TRBJ2-7 | few | TRBV12-3/TRBV12-4 | -
TGTGCCACCAGCAGCGAGCGGGGGATTCAGCCCCAGCATTTT | CATSSERGIQPQHF | TRBJ1-5 | - | TRBV15 | -
TGTGCCAGCGGCCCCGCGGGAGAGAGTGAGCAGTTCTTC | CASGPAGESEQFF | TRBJ2-1 | - | TRBV5-5 | TRBD2
TGTGCCAGCTCACCCGATCCGGGACTAGCGGGATCTGAGCAGTTCTTC | CASSPDPGLAGSEQFF | TRBJ2-1 | - | TRBV18 | TRBD2
TGTGCCAGCAGTTTTGGGGTTCCTAATGAAAAACTGTTTTTT | CASSFGVPNEKLFF | TRBJ1-4 | - | TRBV27 | -
TGTGCCAGCAGCACTTGGCCCAGGGGGGCTATTGAGCAGTTCTTC | CASSTWPRGAIEQFF | TRBJ2-1 | - | TRBV7-9 | -
TGCAGTGCTCCCCCGGGACTAGTGGCCCGGGGGCAGTACTTC | CSAPPGLVARGQYF | TRBJ2-7 | few | TRBV20-1 | TRBD2
TGTGCCATCAGTGAGGCCAATCCCGGGCAACAAGAGACCCAGTACTTC | CAISEANPGQQETQYF | TRBJ2-5 | few | TRBV10-3 | -
TGCGCCAGCAGCCAAGGGACTAGCGGGAGTAATGAGCAGTTCTTC | CASSQGTSGSNEQFF | TRBJ2-1 | - | TRBV4-3 | TRBD2
TGTGCCATCAGTGGGGCAATTTTGGACAATGAGCAGTTCTTC | CAISGAILDNEQFF | TRBJ2-1 | few | TRBV10-3 | -
TGTGCCAGCAGCATAGTAGCAGGTTCCCAGTACGAGCAGTACTTC | CASSIVAGSQYEQYF | TRBJ2-7 | - | TRBV12-3/TRBV12-4 | -
TGTGCCAGCTCACCGGGGGTCCAGGAAACCGCGCAGTACTTC | CASSPGVQETAQYF | TRBJ2-7 | - | TRBV18 | -
TGTGCCAGCAGCGGGTCAGGGAGGCGTACTGAAGCTTTCTTT | CASSGSGRRTEAFF | TRBJ1-1 | - | TRBV5-5 | -
TGTGCCAGCAGCTCCAGGACAGTGGCGGAGACCCAGTACTTC | CASSSRTVAETQYF | TRBJ2-5 | - | TRBV11-2 | -
TGCAGCGTTGCGCACAGAAGAACTAACCTCGAGCAGTTCTTC | CSVAHRRTNLEQFF | TRBJ2-1 | - | TRBV29-1 | -
TGTGCCAGCAGCGTCTCGGACCTTGAGACCCAGTACTTC | CASSVSDLETQYF | TRBJ2-5 | - | TRBV9 | -
TGCAGTTCACGCCCCCAAGCGGGGCCTGGGCCCCAGTACTTC | CSSRPQAGPGPQYF | TRBJ2-5 | - | TRBV20-1 | TRBD2
TGTGCCAGCAGCTTGCGACAGGGTGTGGATACGCAGTATTTT | CASSLRQGVDTQYF | TRBJ2-3 | few | TRBV7-9 | TRBD1
TGTGCCAGCATCGCCGGAGGGCTAACTAACTATGGCTACACCTTC | CASIAGGLTNYGYTF | TRBJ1-2 | - | TRBV28 | -
TGTGCCAGCAGTTGGCAGTTTCAAGATACGCAGTATTTT | CASSWQFQDTQYF | TRBJ2-3 | few | TRBV6-2/TRBV6-3 | -
TGCGCCAGCAGCTTGGGAGGCAGGGGCCATGAAGCTTTCTTT | CASSLGGRGHEAFF | TRBJ1-1 | - | TRBV5-1 | -
TGTGCCAGCAGCACTCGACAGGGGCCAACCTACGAGCAGTACTTC | CASSTRQGPTYEQYF | TRBJ2-7 | few | TRBV7-2 | TRBD1
TGTGCCTGGAGTCTAGGAGGGGATTCCTACGAGCAGTACTTC | CAWSLGGDSYEQYF | TRBJ2-7 | - | TRBV30 | -
TGCAGTGCTAGTAGTGCGGGAGGGCCGAGTGAGCAGTTCTTC | CSASSAGGPSEQFF | TRBJ2-1 | - | TRBV20-1 | TRBD2
TGCGCCAGCAGCCAAGTCTGGGGGGAGACCCAGTACTTC | CASSQVWGETQYF | TRBJ2-5 | - | TRBV4-3 | -
TGTGCCAGCAGTAAGACTAGCGGGAATAAAGATACGCAGTATTTT | CASSKTSGNKDTQYF | TRBJ2-3 | few | TRBV27 | TRBD2
TGTGCCAGCAGCCTTAGCGGGAGGGCCGGGGATGAGCAGTTCTTC | CASSLSGRAGDEQFF | TRBJ2-1 | - | TRBV7-8 | TRBD2
TGTGCCAGCAGCTTAGTTGGGACCGCCCCCGAAAAACTGTTTTTT | CASSLVGTAPEKLFF | TRBJ1-4 | - | TRBV7-2 | -
TGTGCCAGTAGTGGGGGGTTTTCCTACGAGCAGTACTTC | CASSGGFSYEQYF | TRBJ2-7 | - | TRBV19 | -
TGTGCCAGCCAAGCGGGGGCCTACGAGCAGTACTTC | CASQAGAYEQYF | TRBJ2-7 | - | TRBV28 | TRBD2
TGTGCCAGCAGCCAAGTCAAATACGGACAGAACACTTACGAGCAGTACTTC | CASSQVKYGQNTYEQYF | TRBJ2-7 | few | TRBV4-2 | -
TGTGCCAGCAGCCCTCTGTCCGGGGGGGAGACCCAGTACTTC | CASSPLSGGETQYF | TRBJ2-5 | - | TRBV9 | TRBD2
TGTGCCAGTAGTATAGTCGGGTATGAAGCTTTCTTT | CASSIVGYEAFF | TRBJ1-1 | - | TRBV19 | -
TGTGCCATCAGTGTACAGGGGGACACTGAAGCTTTCTTT | CAISVQGDTEAFF | TRBJ1-1 | - | TRBV10-3 | TRBD1